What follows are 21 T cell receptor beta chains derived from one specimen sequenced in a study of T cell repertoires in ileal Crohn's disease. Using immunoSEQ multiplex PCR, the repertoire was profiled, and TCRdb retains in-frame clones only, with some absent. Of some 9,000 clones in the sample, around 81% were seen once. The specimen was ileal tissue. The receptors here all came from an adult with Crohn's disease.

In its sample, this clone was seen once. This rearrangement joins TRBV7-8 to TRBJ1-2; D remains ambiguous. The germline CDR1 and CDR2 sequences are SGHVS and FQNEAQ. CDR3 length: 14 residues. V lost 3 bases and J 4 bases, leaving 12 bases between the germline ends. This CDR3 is CASSFEAASYGYTF. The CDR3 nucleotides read TGTGCCAGCAGCTTTGAGGCAGCCAGCTATGGCTACACCTTC.

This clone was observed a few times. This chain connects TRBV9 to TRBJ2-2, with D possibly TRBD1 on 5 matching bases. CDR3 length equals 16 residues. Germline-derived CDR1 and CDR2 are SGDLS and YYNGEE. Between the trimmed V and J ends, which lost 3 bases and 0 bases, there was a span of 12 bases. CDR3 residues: CASSAQLTANTGELFF. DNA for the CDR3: TGTGCCAGCAGCGCCCAGTTGACAGCGAACACCGGGGAGCTGTTTTTT.

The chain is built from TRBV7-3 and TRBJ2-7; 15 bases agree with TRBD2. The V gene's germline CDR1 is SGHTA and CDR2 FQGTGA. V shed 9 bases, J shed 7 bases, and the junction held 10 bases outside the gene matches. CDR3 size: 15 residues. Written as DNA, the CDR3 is TGTGCCAGACATTGGACTAGCGGGGGGGCTTGGGAGCAGTACTTC. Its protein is CARHWTSGGAWEQYF.

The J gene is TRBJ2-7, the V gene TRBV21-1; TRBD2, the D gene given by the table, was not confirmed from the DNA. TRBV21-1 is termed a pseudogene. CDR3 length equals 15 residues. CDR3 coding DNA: TGTGCCAGCAGCCCTTCGGCGGGAGGAAGCTACGAGCAGTACTTC. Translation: CASSPSAGGSYEQYF.

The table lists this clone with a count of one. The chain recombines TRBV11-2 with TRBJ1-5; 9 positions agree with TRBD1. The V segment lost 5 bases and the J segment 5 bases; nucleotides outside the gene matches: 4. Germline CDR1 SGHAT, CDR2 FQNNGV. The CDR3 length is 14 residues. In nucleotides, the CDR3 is TGTGCCAGCAGCGCGGACAGGGGATATCAGCCCCAGCATTTT. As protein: CASSADRGYQPQHF. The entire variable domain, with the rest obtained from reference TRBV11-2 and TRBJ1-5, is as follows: EAGVAQSPRYKIIEKRQSVAFWCNPISGHATLYWYQQILGQGPKLLIQFQNNGVVDDSQLPKDRFSAERLKGVDSTLKIQPAKLEDSAVYLCASSADRGYQPQHFGDGTRLSIL.

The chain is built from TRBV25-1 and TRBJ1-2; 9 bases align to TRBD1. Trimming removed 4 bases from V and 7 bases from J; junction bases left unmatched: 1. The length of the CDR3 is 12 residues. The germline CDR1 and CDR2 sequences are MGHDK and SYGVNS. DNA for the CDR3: TGTGCCAGCAGTGGGGACAGGGTTGGCTACACCTTC. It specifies CASSGDRVGYTF.

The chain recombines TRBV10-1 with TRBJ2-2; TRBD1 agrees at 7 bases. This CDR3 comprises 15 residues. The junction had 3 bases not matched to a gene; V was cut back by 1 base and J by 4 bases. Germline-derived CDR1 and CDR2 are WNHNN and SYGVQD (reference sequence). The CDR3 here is CASSELRGRTGELFF. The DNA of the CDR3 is TGCGCCAGCAGTGAGTTAAGGGGGCGCACCGGGGAGCTGTTTTTT.

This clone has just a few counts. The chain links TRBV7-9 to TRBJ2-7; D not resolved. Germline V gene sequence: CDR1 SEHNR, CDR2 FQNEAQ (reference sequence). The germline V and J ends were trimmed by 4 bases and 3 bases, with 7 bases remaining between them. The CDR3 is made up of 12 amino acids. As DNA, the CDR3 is TGTGCCAGCAGCTCCTCTCTCTACGAGCAGTACTTC. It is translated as CASSSSLYEQYF.

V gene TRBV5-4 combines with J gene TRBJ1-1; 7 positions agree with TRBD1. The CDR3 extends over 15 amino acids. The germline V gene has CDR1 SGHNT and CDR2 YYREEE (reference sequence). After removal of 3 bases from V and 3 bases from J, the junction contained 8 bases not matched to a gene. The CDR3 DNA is TGTGCCAGCAGCTCATCAGGGGGAATTTACACTGAAGCTTTCTTT. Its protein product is CASSSSGGIYTEAFF.

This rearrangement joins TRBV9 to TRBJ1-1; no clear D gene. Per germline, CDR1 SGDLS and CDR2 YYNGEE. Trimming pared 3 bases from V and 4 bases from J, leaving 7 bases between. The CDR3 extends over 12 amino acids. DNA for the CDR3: TGTGCCAGCAGCGAAGAGAGCACTGAAGCTTTCTTT. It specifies CASSEESTEAFF. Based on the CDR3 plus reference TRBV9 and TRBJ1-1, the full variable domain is DSGVTQTPKHLITATGQRVTLRCSPRSGDLSVYWYQQSLDQGLQFLIQYYNGEERAKGNILERFSAQQFPDLHSELNLSSLELGDSALYFCASSEESTEAFFGQGTRLTVV.

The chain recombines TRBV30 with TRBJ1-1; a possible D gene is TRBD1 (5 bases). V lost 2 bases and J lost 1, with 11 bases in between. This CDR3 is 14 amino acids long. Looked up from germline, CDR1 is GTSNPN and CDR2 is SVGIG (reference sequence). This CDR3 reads CAWSRTTGNTEAFF. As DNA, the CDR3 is TGTGCCTGGAGTAGAACAACAGGGAACACTGAAGCTTTCTTT.

The CDR3 spells CASSLRQGLGYTF. DNA for the CDR3: TGTGCCAGCAGTTTACGGCAGGGGCTCGGCTACACCTTC. V is TRBV27 and J is TRBJ1-2; D might be TRBD1 (6 bases). Trimming shortened V by 2 bases and J by 8 bases, and 12 bases separated the two germline ends. The CDR3 is 13 amino acids. Germline V CDR1 and CDR2: MNHEY, SMNVEV (reference sequence).

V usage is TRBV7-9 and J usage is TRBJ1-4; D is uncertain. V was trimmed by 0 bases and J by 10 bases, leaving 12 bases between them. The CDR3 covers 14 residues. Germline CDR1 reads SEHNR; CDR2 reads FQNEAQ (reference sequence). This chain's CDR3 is CASSLAAVGVKLFF. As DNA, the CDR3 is TGTGCCAGCAGCTTAGCGGCGGTCGGGGTAAAACTGTTTTTT.

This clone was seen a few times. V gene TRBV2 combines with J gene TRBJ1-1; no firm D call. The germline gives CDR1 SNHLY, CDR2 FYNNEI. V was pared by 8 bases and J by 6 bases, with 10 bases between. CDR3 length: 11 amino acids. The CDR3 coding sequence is TGTGCCAGCTTCAGAGGGCCTGAAGCTTTCTTT. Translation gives CASFRGPEAFF.

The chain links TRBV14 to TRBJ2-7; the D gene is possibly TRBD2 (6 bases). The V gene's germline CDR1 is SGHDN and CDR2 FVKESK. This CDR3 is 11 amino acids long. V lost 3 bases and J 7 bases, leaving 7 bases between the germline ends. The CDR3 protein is CASSHGGEQYF. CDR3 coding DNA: TGTGCCAGCAGCCACGGGGGAGAGCAGTACTTC. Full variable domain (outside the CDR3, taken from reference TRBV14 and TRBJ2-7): EAGVTQFPSHSVIEKGQTVTLRCDPISGHDNLYWYRRVMGKEIKFLLHFVKESKQDESGMPNNRFLAERTGGTYSTLKVQPAELEDSGVYFCASSHGGEQYFGPGTRLTVT.

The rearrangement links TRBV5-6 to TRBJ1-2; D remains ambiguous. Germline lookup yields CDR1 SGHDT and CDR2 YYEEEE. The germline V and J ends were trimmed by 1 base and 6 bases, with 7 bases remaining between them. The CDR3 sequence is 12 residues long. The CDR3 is CASSLSGDGYTF. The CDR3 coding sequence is TGTGCCAGCAGCTTGAGCGGGGATGGCTACACCTTC.

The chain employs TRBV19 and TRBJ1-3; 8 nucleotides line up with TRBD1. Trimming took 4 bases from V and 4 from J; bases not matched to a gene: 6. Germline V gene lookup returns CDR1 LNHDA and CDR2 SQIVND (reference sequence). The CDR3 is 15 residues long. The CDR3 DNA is TGTGCCAGTAGTACGCAGGGGGCGCGGGGAAACACCATATATTTT. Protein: CASSTQGARGNTIYF.

CDR3 in amino acids: CASSLLGTGTVDTEAFF. For the CDR3, the DNA is TGTGCCAGCAGCTTATTGGGGACCGGGACTGTAGACACTGAAGCTTTCTTT. The gene calls are TRBV7-9 and TRBJ1-1, with D possibly TRBD1 on 5 matching bases. The germline V and J ends were trimmed by 2 bases and 3 bases, with 19 bases remaining between them. The CDR3 runs 17 residues. CDR1 and CDR2 (germline): SEHNR, FQNEAQ (reference sequence). Full variable domain (missing parts from reference TRBV7-9 and TRBJ1-1): DTGVSQNPRHKITKRGQNVTFRCDPISEHNRLYWYRQTLGQGPEFLTYFQNEAQLEKSRLLSDRFSAERPKGSFSTLEIQRTEQGDSAMYLCASSLLGTGTVDTEAFFGQGTRLTVV.

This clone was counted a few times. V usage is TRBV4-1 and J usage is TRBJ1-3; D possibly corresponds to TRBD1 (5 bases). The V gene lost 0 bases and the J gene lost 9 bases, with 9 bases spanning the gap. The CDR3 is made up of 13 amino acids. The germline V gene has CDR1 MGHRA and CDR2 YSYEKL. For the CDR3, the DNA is TGCGCCAGCAGCCAAGAGGGAGGGACCACCATATATTTT. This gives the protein CASSQEGGTTIYF.

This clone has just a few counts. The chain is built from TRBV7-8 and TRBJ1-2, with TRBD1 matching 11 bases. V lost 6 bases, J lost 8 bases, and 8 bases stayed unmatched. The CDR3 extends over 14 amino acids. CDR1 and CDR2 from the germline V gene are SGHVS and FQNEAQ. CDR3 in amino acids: CASSSGTGGGGYTF. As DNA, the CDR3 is TGTGCCAGCAGTTCCGGGACAGGGGGAGGAGGCTACACCTTC.

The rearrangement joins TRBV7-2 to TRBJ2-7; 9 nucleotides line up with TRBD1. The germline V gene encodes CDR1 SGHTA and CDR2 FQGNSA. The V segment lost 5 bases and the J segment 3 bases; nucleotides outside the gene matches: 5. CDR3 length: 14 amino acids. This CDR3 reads CASSIGQGIYEQYF. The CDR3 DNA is TGTGCCAGCAGCATCGGACAGGGGATCTACGAGCAGTACTTC. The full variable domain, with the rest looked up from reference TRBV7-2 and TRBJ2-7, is GAGVSQSPSNKVTEKGKDVELRCDPISGHTALYWYRQSLGQGLEFLIYFQGNSAPDKSGLPSDRFSAERTGGSVSTLTIQRTQQEDSAVYLCASSIGQGIYEQYFGPGTRLTVT.